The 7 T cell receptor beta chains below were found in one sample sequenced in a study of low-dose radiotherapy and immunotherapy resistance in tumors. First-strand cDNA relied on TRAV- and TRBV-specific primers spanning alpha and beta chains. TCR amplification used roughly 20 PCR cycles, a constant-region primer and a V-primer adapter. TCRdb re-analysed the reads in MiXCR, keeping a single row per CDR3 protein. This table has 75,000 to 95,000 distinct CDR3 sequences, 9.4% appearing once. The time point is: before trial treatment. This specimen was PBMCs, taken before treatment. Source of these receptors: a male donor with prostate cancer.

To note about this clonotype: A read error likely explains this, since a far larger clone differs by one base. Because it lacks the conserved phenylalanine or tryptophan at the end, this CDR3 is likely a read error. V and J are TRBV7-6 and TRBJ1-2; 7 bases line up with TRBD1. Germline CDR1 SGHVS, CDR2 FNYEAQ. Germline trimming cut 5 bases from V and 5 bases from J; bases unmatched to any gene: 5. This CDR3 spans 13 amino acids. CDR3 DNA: TGTGCCAGCAGCCTACAGGGGCCTTATGGCTACACCTTG. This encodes CASSLQGPYGYTL.

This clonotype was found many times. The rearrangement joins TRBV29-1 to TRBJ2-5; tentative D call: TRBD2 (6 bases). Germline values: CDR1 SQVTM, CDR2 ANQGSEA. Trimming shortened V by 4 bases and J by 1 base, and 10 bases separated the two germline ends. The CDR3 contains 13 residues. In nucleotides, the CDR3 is TGCAGCGTTGGGTCTAGCGCCCAAGAGACCCAGTACTTC. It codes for CSVGSSAQETQYF.

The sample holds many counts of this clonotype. The CDR3 is CASTGKESRGVYNEQFF. CDR3 DNA: TGTGCCAGCACCGGAAAGGAATCCAGGGGCGTCTACAATGAGCAGTTCTTC. This chain joins TRBV5-4 and TRBJ2-1, with a possible D match to TRBD1 (6 bases). The V end was cut by 6 bases, the J end by 3 bases, with 22 bases between. The CDR3 spans 17 residues. Germline V gives CDR1 SGHNT, CDR2 YYREEE (reference sequence).

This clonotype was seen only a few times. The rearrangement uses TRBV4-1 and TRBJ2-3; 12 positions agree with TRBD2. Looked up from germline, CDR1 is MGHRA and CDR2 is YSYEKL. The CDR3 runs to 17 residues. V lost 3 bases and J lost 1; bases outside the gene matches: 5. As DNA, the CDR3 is TGCGCCAGCAGCCAGGGGACTAGCGGGCCCCGCACAGATACGCAGTATTTT. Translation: CASSQGTSGPRTDTQYF.

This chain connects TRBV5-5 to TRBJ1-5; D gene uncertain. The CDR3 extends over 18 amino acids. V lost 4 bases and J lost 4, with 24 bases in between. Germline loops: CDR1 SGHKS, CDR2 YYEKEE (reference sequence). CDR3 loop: CASSKTLWSMDPNQPQHF. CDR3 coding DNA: TGTGCCAGCAGCAAGACTCTCTGGTCGATGGACCCTAATCAGCCCCAGCATTTT. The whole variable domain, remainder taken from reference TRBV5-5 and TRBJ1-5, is DAGVTQSPTHLIKTRGQQVTLRCSPISGHKSVSWYQQVLGQGPQFIFQYYEKEERGRGNFPDRFSARQFPNYSSELNVNALLLGDSALYLCASSKTLWSMDPNQPQHFGDGTRLSIL.

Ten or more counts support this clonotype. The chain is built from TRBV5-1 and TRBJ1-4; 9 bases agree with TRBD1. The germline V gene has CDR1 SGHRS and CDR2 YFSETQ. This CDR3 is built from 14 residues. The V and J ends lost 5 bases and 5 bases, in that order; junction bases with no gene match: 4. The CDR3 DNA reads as TGCGCCAGCAGACTGGGACAGGGCAATGAAAAACTGTTTTTT. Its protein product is CASRLGQGNEKLFF.

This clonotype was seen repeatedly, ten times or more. CDR3 bases: TGTGCCAGCAGCCAAGTAAGGGCCCCGGAGCAGTACTTC. Translation: CASSQVRAPEQYF. The rearrangement links TRBV4-2 to TRBJ2-7; D not certain. CDR1 and CDR2 (germline): LGHNA, YNFKEQ. Trimming pared 1 base from V and 7 bases from J, leaving 11 bases between. This CDR3 is built from 13 residues.